This T cell receptor (beta chain) was retrieved from a study of PD-1 blockade in mismatch repair-deficient tumors. V lost 6 bases and J lost 2; bases outside the gene matches: 10. Germline CDR1 SQVTM, CDR2 ANQGSEA. The CDR3 runs 14 residues. Here immunoSEQ multiplex PCR was the method, and the copy in TCRdb shows in-frame clones only, minus some. Of about 63,000 clones listed, around 88% are singletons. Findings and caveats of the study: Rapid post-treatment expansion, then contraction, generally preceding radiologic response, marked tumor-resident clones.

About this clone itself: Antigen specificity is unknown.

Sequencing was performed on peripheral blood, taken 52 weeks after starting pembrolizumab. This sequence originates from an adult with mismatch repair-deficient cancer. The J gene is TRBJ2-7, the V gene TRBV29-1; the match to TRBD1 covers 7 bases. The CDR3 bases are TGCAGCGTCGTATTAGACAGGGTTACCTACGAGCAGTACTTC. Protein product: CSVVLDRVTYEQYF.